This TCR beta chain was captured by sequencing in a study of spatial heterogeneity in lung cancer. General study results and limits: Counts of expanded intratumoral alpha and beta TCRs tracked tumor mutation counts.

The CDR3 spans 14 residues. The V end was cut by 9 bases, the J end by 2 bases, with 11 bases between. Germline V gene data show CDR1 as MRHNA and CDR2 as SNTAGT. The time point here: sample taken at primary tumor resection. This clonotype has a count of ten or more. The antigen is not known. TCRdb reprocessed the 5' RACE reads via MiXCR and lists one record per CDR3 protein. The table has some 20,000 distinct CDR3 sequences, more than 15% seen once. The V and J genes are TRBV6-4 and TRBJ2-6; no clear D. The receptor comes from a female donor with early-stage non-small cell lung cancer. The sequencing here drew on lung tumor tissue, taken at surgery. The CDR3 DNA is TGTGCCAGGACCGATTGTACTGGGGCCAACGTCCTGACTTTC. Its translation is CARTDCTGANVLTF.